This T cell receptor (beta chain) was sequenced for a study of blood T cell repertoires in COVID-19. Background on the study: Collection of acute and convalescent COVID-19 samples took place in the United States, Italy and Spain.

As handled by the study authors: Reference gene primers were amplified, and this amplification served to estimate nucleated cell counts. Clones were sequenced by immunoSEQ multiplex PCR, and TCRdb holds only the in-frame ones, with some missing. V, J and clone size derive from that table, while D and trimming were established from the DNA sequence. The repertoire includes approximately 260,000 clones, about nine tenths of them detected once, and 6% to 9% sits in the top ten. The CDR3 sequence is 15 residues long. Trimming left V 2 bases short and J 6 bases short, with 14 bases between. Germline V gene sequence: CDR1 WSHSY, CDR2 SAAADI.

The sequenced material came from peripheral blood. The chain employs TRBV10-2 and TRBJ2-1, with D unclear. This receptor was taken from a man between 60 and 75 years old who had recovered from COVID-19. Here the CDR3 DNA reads TGCGCCAGCAGTGAGGGTGCGAGCTCGGGCAATGAGCAGTTCTTC. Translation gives CASSEGASSGNEQFF.